One sample yielded the 10 T cell receptor beta chains listed below, sequenced in a study of blood T cell repertoires in COVID-19. Some clones are missing from TCRdb's copy, which holds only in-frame ones; the method was immunoSEQ multiplex PCR. The sample contains under 250,000 clones, about 83% of which appear only once. The material sequenced was peripheral blood. Receptor source: a woman between 45 and 60 years old with acute or convalescent COVID-19.

The chain is built from TRBV11-2 and TRBJ2-1; D perhaps matches TRBD2 (6 bases). V dropped 4 bases and J dropped 4 bases, with 8 bases sitting between them. The CDR3 has 13 residues. From germline, CDR1 is SGHAT and CDR2 FQNNGV. The chain's CDR3 is CASSSGLYNEQFF. Written as DNA, the CDR3 is TGTGCCAGCAGCTCGGGACTTTACAATGAGCAGTTCTTC.

The chain employs TRBV5-6 and TRBJ1-5; TRBD1 is a possible D gene (6 bases). Germline CDR1 SGHDT, CDR2 YYEEEE. This CDR3 is built from 14 residues. Trimming left V 0 bases short and J 3 bases short, with 7 bases between. The CDR3 sequence is CASSLGTVNQPQHF. CDR3 in DNA: TGTGCCAGCAGCTTGGGGACAGTCAATCAGCCCCAGCATTTT. Supplemented by reference TRBV5-6 and TRBJ1-5, the full variable domain reads DAGVTQSPTHLIKTRGQQVTLRCSPKSGHDTVSWYQQALGQGPQFIFQYYEEEERQRGNFPDRFSGHQFPNYSSELNVNALLLGDSALYLCASSLGTVNQPQHFGDGTRLSIL.

The rearrangement links TRBV7-2 to TRBJ2-5; 8 bases are shared with TRBD2. The CDR3 has 14 residues. Germline V lookup: CDR1 SGHTA, CDR2 FQGNSA. Trimming at V came to 5 bases and at J to 4 bases, leaving 6 bases not matched to a gene. In DNA form, the CDR3 reads TGTGCCAGCAGCAAGGGGACTAGACGAGAGACCCAGTACTTC. Residues: CASSKGTRRETQYF.

The rearrangement joins TRBV6-5 to TRBJ1-4; D is possibly TRBD1 (6 bases). The germline V and J ends were trimmed by 6 bases and 6 bases, with 14 bases remaining between them. The CDR3 has 14 residues. The germline CDR1 and CDR2 sequences are MNHEY and SVGAGI. The CDR3 DNA reads TGTGCCAGCAGACTCAACAGGGCGGATGAAAAACTGTTTTTT. It specifies CASRLNRADEKLFF.

The rearrangement uses TRBV3-1 (or the pseudogene TRBV3-2) and TRBJ1-2; D is unclear. The CDR3 has 15 residues. Trimming took 1 base from V and 2 from J, leaving 11 bases between them. Per the germline V gene, CDR1 is LGHDT and CDR2 is YNNKEL (reference sequence). The CDR3 here is CASSQVATSNYGYTF. CDR3 coding DNA: TGTGCCAGCAGCCAAGTCGCGACATCGAACTATGGCTACACCTTC.

The chain combines TRBV5-6 with TRBJ2-7; perhaps TRBD2 as D (5 bases). The CDR3 is 13 amino acids. Trimming cost V 4 bases and J 5 bases, with 13 bases left between them. From germline, CDR1 is SGHDT and CDR2 YYEEEE. The CDR3 reads CASSPGSKNEQYF. The CDR3 DNA reads TGTGCCAGCAGCCCGGGGTCTAAAAACGAGCAGTACTTC. Complete variable domain (other parts from reference TRBV5-6 and TRBJ2-7): DAGVTQSPTHLIKTRGQQVTLRCSPKSGHDTVSWYQQALGQGPQFIFQYYEEEERQRGNFPDRFSGHQFPNYSSELNVNALLLGDSALYLCASSPGSKNEQYFGPGTRLTVT.

The rearrangement uses TRBV12-3 or TRBV12-4 and TRBJ1-2; D gene unclear. This CDR3 is built from 12 residues. V shed 3 bases and J shed 5 bases, with 7 bases lying between them. The CDR3 spells CASSFEQYGYTF. CDR3 in DNA: TGTGCCAGCAGTTTTGAGCAATATGGCTACACCTTC.

The chain links TRBV28 to TRBJ1-1, with D tentatively TRBD1 (5 bases). The CDR3 contains 12 residues. Germline V CDR1 and CDR2: MDHEN, SYDVKM. V lost 6 bases to trimming and J lost 7 bases, with 12 bases between them. Here the CDR3 reads CASSIQASEAFF. The CDR3, as DNA: TGTGCCAGCAGCATACAGGCGAGTGAAGCTTTCTTT.

This chain connects TRBV18 to TRBJ1-6; weak D call: TRBD1 (6 bases). Between the trimmed V and J ends, which lost 8 bases and 6 bases, there was a span of 11 bases. Germline assignment: CDR1 KGHSH and CDR2 LQKENI. The CDR3 totals 13 residues. The CDR3 bases are TGTGCCAGCACGGACAGAATTAATTCACCCCTCCACTTT. Residues: CASTDRINSPLHF.

V is TRBV3-1 (or the pseudogene TRBV3-2) and J is TRBJ2-3; D may be TRBD2 (6 bases). Germline lookup yields CDR1 LGHDT and CDR2 YNNKEL (reference sequence). V was cut by 0 bases and J by 0 bases, with 13 bases left in between. The CDR3 has 17 amino acids. CDR3 sequence: CASSQEPPGLSTDTQYF. The CDR3 coding sequence is TGTGCCAGCAGCCAAGAGCCCCCGGGACTTAGCACAGATACGCAGTATTTT.